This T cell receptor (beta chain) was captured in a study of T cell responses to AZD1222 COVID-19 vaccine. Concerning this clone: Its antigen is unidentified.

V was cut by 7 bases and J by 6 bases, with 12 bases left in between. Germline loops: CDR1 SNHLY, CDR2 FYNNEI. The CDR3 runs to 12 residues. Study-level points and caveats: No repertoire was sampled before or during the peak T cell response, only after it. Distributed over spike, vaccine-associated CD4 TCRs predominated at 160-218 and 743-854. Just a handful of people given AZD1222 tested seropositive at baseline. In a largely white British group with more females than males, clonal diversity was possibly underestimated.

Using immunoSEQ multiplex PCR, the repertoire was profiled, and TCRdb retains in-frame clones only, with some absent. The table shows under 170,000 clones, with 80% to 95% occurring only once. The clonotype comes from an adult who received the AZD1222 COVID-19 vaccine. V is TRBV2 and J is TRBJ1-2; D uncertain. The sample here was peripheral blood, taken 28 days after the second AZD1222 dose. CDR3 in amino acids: CASILSPHGYTF. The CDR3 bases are TGTGCCAGCATCCTTTCCCCCCATGGCTACACCTTC.